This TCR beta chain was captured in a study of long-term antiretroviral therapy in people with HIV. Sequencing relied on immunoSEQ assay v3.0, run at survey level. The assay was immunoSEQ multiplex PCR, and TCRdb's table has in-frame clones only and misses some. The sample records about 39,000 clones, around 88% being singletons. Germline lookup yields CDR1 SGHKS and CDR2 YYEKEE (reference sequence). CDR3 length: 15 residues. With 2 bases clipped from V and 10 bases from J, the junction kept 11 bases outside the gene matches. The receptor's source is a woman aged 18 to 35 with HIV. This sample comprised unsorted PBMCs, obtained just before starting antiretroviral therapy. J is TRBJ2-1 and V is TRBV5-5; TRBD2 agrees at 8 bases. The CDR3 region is CASSFGVAGLMEQFF. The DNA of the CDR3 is TGTGCCAGCAGCTTTGGAGTAGCGGGGTTGATGGAGCAGTTCTTC.